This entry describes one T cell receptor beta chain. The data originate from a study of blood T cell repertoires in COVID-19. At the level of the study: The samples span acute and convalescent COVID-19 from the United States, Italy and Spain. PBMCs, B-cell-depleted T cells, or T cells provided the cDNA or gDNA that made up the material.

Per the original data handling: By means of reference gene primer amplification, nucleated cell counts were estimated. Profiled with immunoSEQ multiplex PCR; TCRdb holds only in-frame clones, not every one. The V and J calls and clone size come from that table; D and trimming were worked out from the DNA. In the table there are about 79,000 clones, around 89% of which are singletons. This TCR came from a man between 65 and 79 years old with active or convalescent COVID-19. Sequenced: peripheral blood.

For the CDR3, the DNA is TGTGCCAGCACTCGGGAGGGAGGTGAGACCCAGTACTTC. Residues: CASTREGGETQYF. This sequence joins TRBV2 and TRBJ2-5; 8 bases agree with TRBD2. Germline V gives CDR1 SNHLY, CDR2 FYNNEI. Germline trimming cut 7 bases from V and 5 bases from J; bases unmatched to any gene: 6. This CDR3 region has 13 residues. The full variable domain, rest sourced from reference TRBV2 and TRBJ2-5, is EPEVTQTPSHQVTQMGQEVILRCVPISNHLYFYWYRQILGQKVEFLVSFYNNEISEKSEIFDDQFSVERPDGSNFTLKIRSTKLEDSAMYFCASTREGGETQYFGPGTRLLVL.